This T cell receptor beta chain was sequenced in a study of blood T cell repertoires in COVID-19. The wider study: Samples came from the United States, Italy and Spain, spanning acute and convalescent COVID-19. In each case, the material was cDNA or gDNA derived from T cells, B-cell-depleted T cells, or PBMCs.

In the original processing: Nucleated cell counts were estimated from reference gene primer amplification. TCRdb keeps only in-frame clones here, not all; method: immunoSEQ multiplex PCR. The V and J calls and clone size come from that table; D and trimming were worked out from the DNA. The data show 150,000 to 200,000 clones, with 80% to 90% seen just once and roughly a fifth held by the top ten. This clone showed up just once. Germline values: CDR1 SGHTA, CDR2 FQGNSA. Germline trimming cut 3 bases from V and 4 bases from J; bases unmatched to any gene: 4. The CDR3 length is 15 residues. The sequenced sample consisted of peripheral blood. This TCR was recovered from a woman in her sixties or seventies who had recovered from COVID-19. The chain has TRBV7-2 and TRBJ2-1, with 9 bases aligning to TRBD1. The CDR3 sequence is CASSLGQGPYNEQFF. CDR3 in DNA: TGTGCCAGCAGCTTGGGACAGGGCCCTTACAATGAGCAGTTCTTC.